The T cell receptor (beta chain) described here comes from a study of shared clonotypes between healthy human individuals. Study findings and constraints: Rarefaction indicated that sorted-subset sequencing remained incomplete although depth was large.

The method was immunoSEQ multiplex PCR; TCRdb's version includes in-frame clones alone and lacks a portion of them. The data hold more than 500,000 clones, with around 95% observed a single time. In the naive CD8 group, cells lacked CD45RO and were positively selected for CCR7, so terminally differentiated effector memory CD45RA+ cells were left out. Germline loops: CDR1 PRHDT, CDR2 FYEKMQ (reference sequence). The CDR3 consists of 13 residues. The V gene lost 5 bases and the J gene lost 4 bases, with 11 bases spanning the gap. On this clone itself: What it binds is not known.

The V call is TRBV13, the J call TRBJ1-2, with D hard to call. The sequence was collected from a woman aged 25-40 years in good health. The sequencing input was naive CD8+ T cells sorted from blood. CDR3: CASSLTQPYGYTF. The CDR3 region has the DNA TGTGCCAGCAGCCTAACACAACCCTATGGCTACACCTTC.